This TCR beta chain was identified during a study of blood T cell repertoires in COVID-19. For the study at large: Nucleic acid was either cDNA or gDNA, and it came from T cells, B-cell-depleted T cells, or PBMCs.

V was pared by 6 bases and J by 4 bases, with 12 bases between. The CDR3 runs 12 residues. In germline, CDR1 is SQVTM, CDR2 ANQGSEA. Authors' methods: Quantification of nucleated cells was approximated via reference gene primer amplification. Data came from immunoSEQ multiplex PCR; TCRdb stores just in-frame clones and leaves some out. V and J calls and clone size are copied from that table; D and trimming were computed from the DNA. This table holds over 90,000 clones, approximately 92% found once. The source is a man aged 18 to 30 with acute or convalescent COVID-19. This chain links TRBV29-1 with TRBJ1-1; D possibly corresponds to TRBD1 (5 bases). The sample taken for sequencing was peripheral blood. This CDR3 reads CSVKSQVTEAFF. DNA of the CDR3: TGCAGCGTCAAATCACAGGTCACTGAAGCTTTCTTT.